This TCR beta chain stems from a study of blood T cells in healthy people across ages. Study-level points and caveats: Naive CD4+ cells and diversity were both higher in long-lived donors than in aged donors. Diversity was estimated from one million T cells, and these estimates were considered underestimates. Naive T cell percentage by flow cytometry tracked strongly with beta diversity.

The authors ran a second PCR of about 6 to 12 cycles using a sample-barcoded 5' primer and a J-beta primer mix. In TCRdb, the 5' RACE reads were re-called with MiXCR into one record per CDR3 protein. Among some 900,000 distinct CDR3 sequences listed, more than 25% were seen once. This clonotype was detected ten times or more. Its antigen is currently unknown. About 9.6 milliliters of peripheral blood were drawn from each donor into EDTA-treated tubes. This CDR3 is 13 amino acids long. Germline CDR1 is SEHNR and CDR2 is FQNEAQ (reference sequence). V was trimmed by 2 bases and J by 6 bases, leaving 9 bases between them.

This TCR derives from a woman aged 80 or over in good health. Sequenced sample: blood. The rearrangement joins TRBV7-9 to TRBJ2-3; tentative D call: TRBD1 (6 bases). The CDR3 DNA reads TGTGCCAGCAGCTTAACTCAGGGGGATACGCAGTATTTT. Translation: CASSLTQGDTQYF.